This T cell receptor beta chain was obtained from a study of tumor-infiltrating lymphocytes in localized non-small cell lung cancer. CDR1 is LGHNA and CDR2 is YNFKEQ in the germline V gene. The V end lost 5 bases, the J end lost 5 bases, and 15 bases lay between the germline ends. The CDR3 is made up of 14 amino acids. Libraries were prepared by immunoSEQ multiplex PCR; TCRdb keeps only in-frame clonotypes and omits some of them. The data show about 13,000 clones, with around 68% seen just once and 9% to 9.5% held by the top ten. This clonotype was obtained from a human donor with non-small cell lung cancer. The V gene is TRBV4-2, the J gene TRBJ2-5; D remains unclear. Input material: lung tumor tissue. The CDR3 region is CASSLAGSGETQYF. CDR3 bases: TGTGCCAGCAGCTTGGCCGGCTCCGGGGAGACCCAGTACTTC.